This T cell receptor beta chain emerged from a study of T cell clones after liver transplantation. For the study at large: A pre-transplant mixed lymphocyte reaction with TCRbeta sequencing defined graft-donor-reactive clones followed in post-transplant blood.

Germline CDR1 is MNHEY and CDR2 is SMNVEV (reference sequence). This CDR3 is built from 15 residues. The V gene end was trimmed by 7 bases and the J gene end by 4 bases; junction bases not matched to a gene: 11. Here immunoSEQ multiplex PCR was the method, and the copy in TCRdb shows in-frame clones only, minus some. The table lists fewer than 110,000 clones, roughly four fifths of them singletons. Thawed unstimulated PBMCs were FACS-sorted by CD3, CD4 and CD8 into two populations. The genes are TRBV27 and TRBJ2-3; 7 bases are shared with TRBD2. The TCR originated in a human patient who received a liver transplant. A share of the T cells may be of graft donor origin. The sample consisted of CD4+ T cells from blood, taken approximately 50 months after liver transplant. CDR3 in amino acids: CASNEGGRVADTQYF. The CDR3 coding sequence is TGTGCCAGCAATGAGGGAGGGCGAGTGGCAGATACGCAGTATTTT.